The clone carrying this T cell receptor (beta chain) was observed a few times. The CDR3 is 15 residues long. V dropped 1 base and J dropped 4 bases, with 10 bases sitting between them. Looked up from germline, CDR1 is MGHRA and CDR2 is YSYEKL. This entry belongs to a study of cytomegalovirus exposure and HLA in healthy donors. Primers: 60 Vbeta forward and 13 Jbeta reverse. Using immunoSEQ multiplex PCR, the repertoire was profiled, and TCRdb retains in-frame clones only, with some absent. The data show roughly 70,000 clones, approximately 70% seen once. The receptor comes from a male donor in good health and CMV-seropositive. The chain employs TRBV4-1 and TRBJ2-2; D might be TRBD2 (5 bases). Material for sequencing was PBMCs. The CDR3 loop reads CASSQAPGSTGELFF. The CDR3 nucleotides are TGCGCCAGCAGCCAAGCGCCGGGGTCCACCGGGGAGCTGTTTTTT.